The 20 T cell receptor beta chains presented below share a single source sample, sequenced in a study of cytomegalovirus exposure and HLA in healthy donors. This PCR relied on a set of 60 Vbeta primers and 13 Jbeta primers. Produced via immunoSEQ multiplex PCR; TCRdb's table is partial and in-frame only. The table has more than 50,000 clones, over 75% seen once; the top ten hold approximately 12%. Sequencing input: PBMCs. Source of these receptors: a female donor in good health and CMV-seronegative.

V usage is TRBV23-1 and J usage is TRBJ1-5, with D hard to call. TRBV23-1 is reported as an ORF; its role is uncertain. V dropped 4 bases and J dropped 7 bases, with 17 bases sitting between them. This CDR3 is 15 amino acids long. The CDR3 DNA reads TGCGCCAGCAGTCGGAGTAGCGGATGCGGCCAGCCCCAGCATTTT. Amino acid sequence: CASSRSSGCGQPQHF.

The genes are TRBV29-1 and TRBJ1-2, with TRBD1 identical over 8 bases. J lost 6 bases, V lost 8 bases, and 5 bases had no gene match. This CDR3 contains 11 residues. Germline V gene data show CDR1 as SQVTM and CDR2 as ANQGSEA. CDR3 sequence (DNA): TGCAGCTCGACGACAGGGGATGGCTACACCTTC. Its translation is CSSTTGDGYTF.

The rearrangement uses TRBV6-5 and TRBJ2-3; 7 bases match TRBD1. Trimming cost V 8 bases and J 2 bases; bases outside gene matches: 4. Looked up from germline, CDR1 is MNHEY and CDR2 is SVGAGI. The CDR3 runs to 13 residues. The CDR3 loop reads CASGQGDTDTQYF. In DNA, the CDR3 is TGTGCCAGCGGGCAGGGGGACACAGATACGCAGTATTTT.

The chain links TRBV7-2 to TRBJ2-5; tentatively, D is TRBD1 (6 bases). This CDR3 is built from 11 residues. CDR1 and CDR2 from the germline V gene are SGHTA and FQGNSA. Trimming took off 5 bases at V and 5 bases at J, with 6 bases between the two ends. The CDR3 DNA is TGTGCCAGCAGCCAGGGGGAGACCCAGTACTTC. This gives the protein CASSQGETQYF.

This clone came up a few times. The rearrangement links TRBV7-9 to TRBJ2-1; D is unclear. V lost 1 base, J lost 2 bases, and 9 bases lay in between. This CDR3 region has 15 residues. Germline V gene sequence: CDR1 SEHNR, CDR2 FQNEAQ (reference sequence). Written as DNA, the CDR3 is TGTGCCAGCAGCTTAGAGATGAGCCCCTACAATGAGCAGTTCTTC. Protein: CASSLEMSPYNEQFF. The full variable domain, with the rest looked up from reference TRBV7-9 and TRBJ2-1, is DTGVSQNPRHKITKRGQNVTFRCDPISEHNRLYWYRQTLGQGPEFLTYFQNEAQLEKSRLLSDRFSAERPKGSFSTLEIQRTEQGDSAMYLCASSLEMSPYNEQFFGPGTRLTVL.

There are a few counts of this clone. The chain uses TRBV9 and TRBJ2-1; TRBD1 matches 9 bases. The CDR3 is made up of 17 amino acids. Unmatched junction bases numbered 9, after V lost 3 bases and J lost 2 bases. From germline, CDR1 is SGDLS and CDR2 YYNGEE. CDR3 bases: TGTGCCAGCAGCGCAAAAACGACAGGGGGACCCTACAATGAGCAGTTCTTC. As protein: CASSAKTTGGPYNEQFF.

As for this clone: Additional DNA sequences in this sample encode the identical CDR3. CDR3 DNA: TGTGCCAGCAGTTTACGAGTCGGGGGGAATGAGCAGTTCTTC. This translates into CASSLRVGGNEQFF. The V and J genes are TRBV27 and TRBJ2-1; 7 positions match TRBD2. Germline values: CDR1 MNHEY, CDR2 SMNVEV (reference sequence). Losses at the gene ends were 2 bases for V and 7 bases for J; bases not matched to a gene: 5. The CDR3 contains 14 residues.

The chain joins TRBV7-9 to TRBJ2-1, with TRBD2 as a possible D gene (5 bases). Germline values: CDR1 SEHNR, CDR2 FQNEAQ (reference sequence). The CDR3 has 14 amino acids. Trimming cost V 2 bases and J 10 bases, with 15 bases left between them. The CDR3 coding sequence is TGTGCCAGCAGCTTATTTGGGTCGGGGAACGAGCAGTTCTTC. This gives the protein CASSLFGSGNEQFF.

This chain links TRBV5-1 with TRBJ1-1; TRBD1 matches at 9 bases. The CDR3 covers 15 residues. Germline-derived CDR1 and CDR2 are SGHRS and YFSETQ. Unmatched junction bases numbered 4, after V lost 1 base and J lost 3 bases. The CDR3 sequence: CASSLWGQGDTEAFF. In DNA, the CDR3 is TGCGCCAGCAGCTTGTGGGGACAGGGAGACACTGAAGCTTTCTTT.

As DNA, the CDR3 is TGTGCCAGCAGTGAATTTAGGGGCAGGGGACGGTTCATGAACACTGAAGCTTTCTTT. This codes for CASSEFRGRGRFMNTEAFF. The genes are TRBV6-1 and TRBJ1-1, with D perhaps TRBD1 (6 bases). There are 19 residues in the CDR3. Germline V CDR1 and CDR2: MNHNS, SASEGT. V lost 2 bases, J lost 0 bases, and 22 bases lay in between.

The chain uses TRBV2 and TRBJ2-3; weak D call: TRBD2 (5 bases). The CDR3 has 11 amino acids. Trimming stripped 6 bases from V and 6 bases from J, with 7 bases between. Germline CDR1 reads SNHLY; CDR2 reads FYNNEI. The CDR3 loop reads CASRDYDTQYF. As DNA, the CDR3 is TGTGCCAGCAGAGACTACGATACGCAGTATTTT.

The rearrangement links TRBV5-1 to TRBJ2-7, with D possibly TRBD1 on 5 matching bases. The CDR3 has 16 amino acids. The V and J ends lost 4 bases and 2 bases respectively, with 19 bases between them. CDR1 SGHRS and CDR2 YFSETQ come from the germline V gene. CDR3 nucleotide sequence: TGCGCCAGCAGCCGCCTGACGGCAGGGAAGACCTACGAGCAGTACTTC. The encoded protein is CASSRLTAGKTYEQYF.

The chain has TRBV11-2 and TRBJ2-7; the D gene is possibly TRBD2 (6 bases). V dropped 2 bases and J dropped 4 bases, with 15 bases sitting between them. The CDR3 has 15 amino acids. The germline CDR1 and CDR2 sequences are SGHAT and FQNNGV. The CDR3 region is CASSLSLRESYEQYF. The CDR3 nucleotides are TGTGCCAGCAGCTTATCTTTGCGGGAATCGTACGAGCAGTACTTC.

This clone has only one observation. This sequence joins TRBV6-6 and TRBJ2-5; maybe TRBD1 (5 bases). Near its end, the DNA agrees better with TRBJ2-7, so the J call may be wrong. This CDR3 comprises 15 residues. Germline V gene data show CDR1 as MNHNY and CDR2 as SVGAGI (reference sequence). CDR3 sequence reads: CASSAATGILYEQYF. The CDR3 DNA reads TGTGCCAGCAGCGCCGCCACAGGCATCCTCTACGAGCAGTACTTC.

CDR3 region: CASSYGGGMRTDTQYF. The CDR3 DNA sequence: TGTGCCAGCAGTTACGGCGGGGGGATGAGGACAGATACGCAGTATTTT. J is TRBJ2-3 and V is TRBV6-5, with TRBD2 matching over 8 bases. CDR1 is MNHEY and CDR2 is SVGAGI in the germline V gene. The CDR3 has 16 residues. The J segment lost 3 bases and the V segment lost 2 bases, leaving 7 bases of the junction unmatched.

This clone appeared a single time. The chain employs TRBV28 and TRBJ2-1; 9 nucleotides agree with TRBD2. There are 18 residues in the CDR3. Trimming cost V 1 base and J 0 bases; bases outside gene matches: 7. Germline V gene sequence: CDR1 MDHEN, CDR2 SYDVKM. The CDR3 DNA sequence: TGTGCCAGCAGTTTATATGGGGCGGGGGGGCTCTCCTACAATGAGCAGTTCTTC. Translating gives CASSLYGAGGLSYNEQFF.

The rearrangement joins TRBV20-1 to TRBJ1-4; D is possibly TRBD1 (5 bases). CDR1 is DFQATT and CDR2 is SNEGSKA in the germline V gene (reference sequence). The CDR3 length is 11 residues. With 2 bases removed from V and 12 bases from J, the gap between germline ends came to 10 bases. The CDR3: CSARKPTELFF. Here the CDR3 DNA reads TGCAGTGCTAGAAAACCGACAGAACTGTTTTTT.

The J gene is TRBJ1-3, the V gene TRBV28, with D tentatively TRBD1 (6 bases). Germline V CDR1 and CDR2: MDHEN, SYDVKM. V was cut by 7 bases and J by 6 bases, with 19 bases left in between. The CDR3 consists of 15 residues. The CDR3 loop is CASTVQQGRENTIYF. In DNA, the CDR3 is TGTGCCAGCACCGTACAACAGGGTCGCGAAAACACCATATATTTT.

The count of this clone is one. CDR3 coding DNA: TGTGCCAGCAAGCCCGGGACTAATATGGGGACCCAGTACTTC. Protein: CASKPGTNMGTQYF. This sequence joins TRBV27 and TRBJ2-5; TRBD2 matches 7 bases. CDR3 length: 14 amino acids. Germline V gene lookup returns CDR1 MNHEY and CDR2 SMNVEV (reference sequence). Trimming at V came to 7 bases and at J to 7 bases, leaving 12 bases not matched to a gene.

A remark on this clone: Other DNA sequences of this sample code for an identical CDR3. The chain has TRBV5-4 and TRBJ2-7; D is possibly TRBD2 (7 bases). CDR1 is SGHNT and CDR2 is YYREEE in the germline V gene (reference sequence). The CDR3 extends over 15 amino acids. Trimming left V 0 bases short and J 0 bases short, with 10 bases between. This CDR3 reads CASSLGGGVSYEQYF. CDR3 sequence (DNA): TGTGCCAGCAGCTTGGGGGGGGGCGTCTCCTACGAGCAGTACTTC.